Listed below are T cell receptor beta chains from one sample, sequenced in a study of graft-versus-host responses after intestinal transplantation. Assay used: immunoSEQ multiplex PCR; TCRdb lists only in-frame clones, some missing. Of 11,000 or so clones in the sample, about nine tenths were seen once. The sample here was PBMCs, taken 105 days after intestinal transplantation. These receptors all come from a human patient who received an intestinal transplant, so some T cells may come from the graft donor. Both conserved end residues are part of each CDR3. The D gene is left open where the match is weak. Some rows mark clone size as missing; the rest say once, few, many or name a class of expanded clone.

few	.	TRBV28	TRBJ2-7	TGTGCCAGCAGTTTTAGACAGAGCTACGAGCAGTACTTC	CASSFRQSYEQYF
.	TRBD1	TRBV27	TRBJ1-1	TGTGCCAGCAGTCTCAACCCAGGGGGCAACACTGAAGCTTTCTTT	CASSLNPGGNTEAFF
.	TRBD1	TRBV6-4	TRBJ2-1	TGTGCCAGCAGTGACGGGACAGGGGGCGATGAGCAGTTCTTC	CASSDGTGGDEQFF
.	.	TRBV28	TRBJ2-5	TGTGCCAGCAGAAACCTCGACGGGAGAGTACTCCAAGAGACCCAGTACTTC	CASRNLDGRVLQETQYF
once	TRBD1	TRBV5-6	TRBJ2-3	TGTGCCAGCAGCTCTCTGGGCCGGGACAGCTCTAGCACAGATACGCAGTATTTT	CASSSLGRDSSSTDTQYF
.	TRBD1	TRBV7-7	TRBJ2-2	TGTGCCAGCAGCTCTGGACAGGGCGGCGCCGGGGAGCTGTTTTTT	CASSSGQGGAGELFF
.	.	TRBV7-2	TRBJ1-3	TGTGCCAGCAGCTTACCCGAATATTCGGGACACTCTGGAAACACCATATATTTT	CASSLPEYSGHSGNTIYF
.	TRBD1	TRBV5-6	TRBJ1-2	TGTGCCAGCAGCGATCTCGACAGGGGGCATGGCTACACCTTC	CASSDLDRGHGYTF
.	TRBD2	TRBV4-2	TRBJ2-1	TGTGCCAGCAGCCAAGACAGCGGGGGGGCCTACAATGAGCAGTTCTTC	CASSQDSGGAYNEQFF
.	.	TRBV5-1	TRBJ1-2	TGCGCCAGCAGCCGCCGGGGAGAGGACTATGGCTACACCTTC	CASSRRGEDYGYTF
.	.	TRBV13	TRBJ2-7	TGTGCCAGCCTTTCCAGGACAGTCCTACGAAGCGAGCAGTACTTC	CASLSRTVLRSEQYF
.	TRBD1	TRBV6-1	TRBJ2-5	TGTGCCAGCAGTGACCAATTACAGGGGATGGGAGAGACCCAGTACTTC	CASSDQLQGMGETQYF
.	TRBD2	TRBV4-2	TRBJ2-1	TGTGCCAGCAGCCAAGAGGGGGGGAATGAGCAGTTCTTC	CASSQEGGNEQFF
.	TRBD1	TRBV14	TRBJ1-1	TGTGCCAGCAGCCATTCCGGGACAGGGTTCACTGAAGCTTTCTTT	CASSHSGTGFTEAFF
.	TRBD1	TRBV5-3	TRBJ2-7	TGTGCCAGAATCGCTGCGAGGGACAGGGGCTACGAGCAGTACTTC	CARIAARDRGYEQYF
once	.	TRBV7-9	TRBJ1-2	TGTGCCAGCAGCTTAGCAACTAACTATGGCTACACCTTC	CASSLATNYGYTF
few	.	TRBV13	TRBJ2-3	TGTGCCAGCAGCTTAGTCAGGTCATATACGCAGTATTTT	CASSLVRSYTQYF
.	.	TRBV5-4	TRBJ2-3	TGTGCCAGCAGCAGAACAGATACGCAGTATTTT	CASSRTDTQYF
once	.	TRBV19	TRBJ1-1	TGTGCCAGTAGTATCGGGAACACTGAAGCTTTCTTT	CASSIGNTEAFF
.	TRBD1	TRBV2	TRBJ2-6	TGTGCCAGCAGTCCGGGACAGCAGTCTGGGGCCAACGTCCTGACTTTC	CASSPGQQSGANVLTF
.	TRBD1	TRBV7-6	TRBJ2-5	TGTGCCAGCAGCTTAGAGACAGGGTTGGAGACCCAGTACTTC	CASSLETGLETQYF
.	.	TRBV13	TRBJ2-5	TGTGCCAGCAGCCACAGCGGAATAAAAGAGACCCAGTACTTC	CASSHSGIKETQYF
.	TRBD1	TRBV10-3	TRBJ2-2	TGTGCCATCAGTGACCTCGGGACAGGAGGTCCCGGGGAGCTGTTTTTT	CAISDLGTGGPGELFF
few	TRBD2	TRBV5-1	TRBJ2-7	TGCGCCAGCAGCTCGGCGGGGGGGGGCGAGCAGTACTTC	CASSSAGGGEQYF
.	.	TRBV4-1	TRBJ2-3	TGCGCCAGCAGCCAATTTGTGGCAGATACGCAGTATTTT	CASSQFVADTQYF
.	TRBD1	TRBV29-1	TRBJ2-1	TGCAGCGTTGCCCCGGACAGGGGGGACCACAATGAGCAGTTCTTC	CSVAPDRGDHNEQFF
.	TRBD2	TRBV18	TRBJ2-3	TGTGCCAGCTCCCGCGGGGTAGCGGGAGAGACAGATACGCAGTATTTT	CASSRGVAGETDTQYF
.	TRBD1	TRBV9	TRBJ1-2	TGTGCCAGCAGCGTAGATTCAGGGGGCGCAAATGGCTACACCTTC	CASSVDSGGANGYTF
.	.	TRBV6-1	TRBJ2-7	TGTGCCAGCAGTGAACGGGAGCAGTACTTC	CASSEREQYF
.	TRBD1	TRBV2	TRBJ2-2	TGTGCCAGCAGTGAAGTGGTACAGGGGGGCACCGGGGAGCTGTTTTTT	CASSEVVQGGTGELFF
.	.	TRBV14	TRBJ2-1	TGTGCCAGCAGCCAAGGCCCCGGGTCCCCCGAGCCCAATGAGCAGTTCTTC	CASSQGPGSPEPNEQFF
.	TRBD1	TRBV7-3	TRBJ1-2	TGTGCCAGCAGCTTAGGGACAGCTAACTATGGCTACACCTTC	CASSLGTANYGYTF
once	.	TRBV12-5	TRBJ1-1	TGTGCTAGTGCCTTCCCCCTTCTATTGATACCGAACACTGAAGCTTTCTTT	CASAFPLLLIPNTEAFF
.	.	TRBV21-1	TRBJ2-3	TGTGCCAGCAGCACCCGAGGGAACAGGGGGGCAGATACGCAGTATTTT	CASSTRGNRGADTQYF
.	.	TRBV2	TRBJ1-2	TGTGCCAGCAGTGAAGTAGTAGGGTATGGCTACACCTTC	CASSEVVGYGYTF
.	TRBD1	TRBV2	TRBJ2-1	TGTGCCAGCACTCAAAGGACAGGGAGAACCAATGAGCAGTTCTTC	CASTQRTGRTNEQFF
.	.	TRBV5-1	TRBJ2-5	TGCGCCAGCAGCTTGGAGGAGACCCAGTACTTC	CASSLEETQYF
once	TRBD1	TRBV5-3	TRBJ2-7	TGTGCCAGAAGCTGGACAGGGGGCTACGAGCAGTACTTC	CARSWTGGYEQYF
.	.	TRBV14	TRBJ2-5	TGTGCCAGCAGCCCCCTTGGGGCAGGGGAGACCCAGTACTTC	CASSPLGAGETQYF
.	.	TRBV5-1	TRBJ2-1	TGCGCCAGCAGCTTGACAGCGGAACCATACAATGAGCAGTTCTTC	CASSLTAEPYNEQFF
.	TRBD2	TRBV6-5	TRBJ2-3	TGTGCCAGCAGCCTAGGACTAGCTACAGATACGCAGTATTTT	CASSLGLATDTQYF
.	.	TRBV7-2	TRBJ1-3	TGTGCCAGCAGCTTAGGTAGATACAGTAACTCTGGAAACACCATATATTTT	CASSLGRYSNSGNTIYF
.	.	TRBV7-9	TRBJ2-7	TGTGCCAGCAGTCTCAACTACGGGTTCCCCTACGAGCAGTACTTC	CASSLNYGFPYEQYF
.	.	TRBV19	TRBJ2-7	TGTGCCACCACAGCCGGGTTTGGCTACGAGCAGTACTTC	CATTAGFGYEQYF
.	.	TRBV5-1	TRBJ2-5	TGCGCCAGCAGCAACCGCCGGGAGACCCAGTACTTC	CASSNRRETQYF
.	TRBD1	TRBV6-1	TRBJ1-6	TGTGCCAGCAGTGAATTAGGACAGGGTTTAGGTTCACCCCTCCACTTT	CASSELGQGLGSPLHF
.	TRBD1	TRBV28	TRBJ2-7	TGTGCCAGCAGTAAACCTCCAGGGGGCAACTACGAGCAGTACTTC	CASSKPPGGNYEQYF
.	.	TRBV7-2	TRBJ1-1	TGTGCCAGCAGCTTAGAAGGGGTAGGAAACACTGAAGCTTTCTTT	CASSLEGVGNTEAFF
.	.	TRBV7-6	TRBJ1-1	TGTGCCAGCAGCTTAGCGGTTGGGGAAGCTTTCTTT	CASSLAVGEAFF
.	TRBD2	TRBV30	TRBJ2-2	TGTGCCTGGACTAGCGGGAGGGCCACCGGGGAGCTGTTTTTT	CAWTSGRATGELFF
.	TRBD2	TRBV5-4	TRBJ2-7	TGTGCCAGCAGCGAGGGACTAGCGGCGTACGAGCAGTACTTC	CASSEGLAAYEQYF
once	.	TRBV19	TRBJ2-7	TGTGCCAGTAGTTCTTGGGGACAATCGAGCTCCTACGAGCAGTACTTC	CASSSWGQSSSYEQYF
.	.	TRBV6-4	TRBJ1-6	TGTGCCAGCAGTGAGGGGGATAATTCACCCCTCCACTTT	CASSEGDNSPLHF
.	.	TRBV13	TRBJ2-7	TGTGCCAGCAGCTCGCAGACTAGCTACGAGCAGTACTTC	CASSSQTSYEQYF
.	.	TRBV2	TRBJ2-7	TGTGCCAGCAGTTTCAGAGTACGAGAGCAGTACTTC	CASSFRVREQYF
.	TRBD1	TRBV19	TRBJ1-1	TGTGCCAGTAGTATGACAGGGGACACTGAAGCTTTCTTT	CASSMTGDTEAFF
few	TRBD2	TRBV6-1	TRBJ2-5	TGTGCCAGCAGTGAACTAGCGGGGGGGCAAGAGACCCAGTACTTC	CASSELAGGQETQYF
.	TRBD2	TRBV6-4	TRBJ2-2	TGTGCCGGCAGTGACGGGGGGGCCGGGGAGCTGTTTTTT	CAGSDGGAGELFF
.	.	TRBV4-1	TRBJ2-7	TGCGCCAGCAGCCAAGGTGGGTTTCTCTACGAGCAGTACTTC	CASSQGGFLYEQYF
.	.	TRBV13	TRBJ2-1	TGTGCCAGCATGGGAGCGGGCGATGTCGGGAATGAGCAGTTCTTC	CASMGAGDVGNEQFF